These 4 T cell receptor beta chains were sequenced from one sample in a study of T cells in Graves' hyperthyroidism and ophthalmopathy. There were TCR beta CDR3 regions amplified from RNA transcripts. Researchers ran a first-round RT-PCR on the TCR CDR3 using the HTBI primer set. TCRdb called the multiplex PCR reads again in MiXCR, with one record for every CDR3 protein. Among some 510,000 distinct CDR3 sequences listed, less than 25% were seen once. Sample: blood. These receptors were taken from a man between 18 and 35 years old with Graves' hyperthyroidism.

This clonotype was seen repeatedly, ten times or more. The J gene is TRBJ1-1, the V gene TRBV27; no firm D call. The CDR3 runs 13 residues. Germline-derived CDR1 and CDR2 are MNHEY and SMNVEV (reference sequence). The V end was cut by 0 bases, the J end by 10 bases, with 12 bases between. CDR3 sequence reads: CASSLSTREGAFF. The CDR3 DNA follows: TGTGCCAGCAGTTTATCCACGCGCGAGGGAGCTTTCTTT.

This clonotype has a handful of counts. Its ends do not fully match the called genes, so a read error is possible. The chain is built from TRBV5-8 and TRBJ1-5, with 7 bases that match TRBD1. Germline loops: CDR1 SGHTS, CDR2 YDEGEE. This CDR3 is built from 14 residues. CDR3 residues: CVSSPGDSHQPQHF. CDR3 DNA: TGTGTCAGCAGCCCAGGGGACAGTCATCAGCCCCAGCATTTT.

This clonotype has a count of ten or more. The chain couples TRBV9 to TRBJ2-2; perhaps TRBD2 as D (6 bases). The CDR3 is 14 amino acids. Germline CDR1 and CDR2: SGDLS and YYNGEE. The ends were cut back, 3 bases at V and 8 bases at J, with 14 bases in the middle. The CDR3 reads CASSEIADVGELFF. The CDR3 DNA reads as TGTGCCAGCAGCGAGATAGCGGATGTAGGGGAGCTGTTTTTT.

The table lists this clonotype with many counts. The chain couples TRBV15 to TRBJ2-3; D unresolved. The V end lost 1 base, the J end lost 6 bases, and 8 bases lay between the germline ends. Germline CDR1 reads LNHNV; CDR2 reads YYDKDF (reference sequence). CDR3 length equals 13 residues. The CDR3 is CATSRVLSDTQYF. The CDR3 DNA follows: TGTGCCACCAGCAGAGTTCTATCGGATACGCAGTATTTT.